This TCR beta chain was retrieved from a study of cytomegalovirus exposure and HLA in healthy donors. In the study overall: The 90 to 150 validation repertoires used the same platform as the 550 to 750 first-cohort repertoires, a later analysis reported.

Study results and limitations: Many donors shared some public TCRs, even though most TCR sequences were rare.

Libraries were prepared by immunoSEQ multiplex PCR; TCRdb keeps only in-frame clonotypes and omits some of them. The sample has roughly 120,000 clones, roughly 93% seen once. Comment on this clone: The antigen is unknown.

The TCR sequence derives from a young woman in good health and CMV-seronegative. Sequencing was performed on PBMCs.

This CDR3 is CASSLDQGNGEKLFF. CDR3 nucleotide sequence: TGCGCCAGCAGCTTGGACCAGGGAAATGGTGAAAAACTGTTTTTT. V gene TRBV5-1 combines with J gene TRBJ1-4; the D gene is possibly TRBD1 (5 bases). Trimming pared 0 bases from V and 7 bases from J, leaving 13 bases between. The CDR3 has 15 residues. In germline, CDR1 is SGHRS, CDR2 YFSETQ.